These 13 T cell receptor beta chains share one sample of origin, sequenced in a study of T cell responses to AZD1222 COVID-19 vaccine (dated by TCRdb to about 2021). Libraries came from the immunoSEQ multiplex PCR assay. TCRdb provides this immuneACCESS table in a form limited to in-frame rearrangements. Some clones are lacking; in checked studies, under half of them reflect an unresolved V gene, and why the rest are absent is not known. The sample includes roughly 120,000 clones, with about 90% observed a single time. Of the sample, around 1.6% falls within the top ten clones. The time point label, as the study defines it: about 28 days (+/-7) after the second vaccine dose. The material sequenced was peripheral blood, taken 28 days after the second AZD1222 dose. Receptors were obtained from an adult who received the AZD1222 COVID-19 vaccine.

The V call is TRBV30, the J call TRBJ2-7; D possibly uses TRBD1 or TRBD2 (6 bases each). CDR3 size: 12 residues. Germline-derived CDR1 and CDR2 are GTSNPN and SVGIG (reference sequence). Trimming pared 1 base from V and 4 bases from J, leaving 8 bases between. The CDR3 protein is CAWSAGAYEQYF. CDR3 DNA sequence: TGTGCCTGGAGTGCGGGGGCGTACGAGCAGTACTTC.

V is TRBV7-2 and J is TRBJ1-1; unclear D gene. The CDR3 has 15 residues. Deletions cut 1 base from V and 4 bases from J, with 13 bases between. Germline V CDR1 and CDR2: SGHTA, FQGNSA. The CDR3 nucleotides are TGTGCCAGCAGCTTAGTTCGGGTCGGACTCACTGAAGCTTTCTTT. Its protein product is CASSLVRVGLTEAFF.

V gene TRBV7-9 combines with J gene TRBJ1-6; D is uncertain. V lost 1 base to trimming and J lost 9 bases, with 7 bases between them. Germline values: CDR1 SEHNR, CDR2 FQNEAQ (reference sequence). The CDR3 has 13 residues. Here the CDR3 reads CASSLEGISPLHF. The CDR3 nucleotides read TGTGCCAGCAGCTTAGAAGGGATTTCACCCCTCCACTTT.

The V and J genes are TRBV19 and TRBJ2-1; 12 bases match TRBD2. The germline gives CDR1 LNHDA, CDR2 SQIVND (reference sequence). This CDR3 spans 15 amino acids. V trimming: 4 bases; J trimming: 8 bases; junction bases outside the gene matches: 6. CDR3 in amino acids: CASSTGTSGWDEQFF. CDR3 sequence (DNA): TGTGCCAGTAGTACTGGGACTAGCGGGTGGGATGAGCAGTTCTTC.

The chain uses TRBV18 and TRBJ2-1; 8 bases agree with TRBD2. Germline CDR1 and CDR2: KGHSH and LQKENI. This CDR3 is built from 14 residues. J lost 8 bases, V lost 4 bases, and 7 bases had no gene match. The CDR3 spells CASSLQGLADEQFF. In nucleotides, the CDR3 is TGTGCCAGCTCACTTCAAGGACTAGCTGATGAGCAGTTCTTC.

This chain links TRBV29-1 with TRBJ2-3, with D uncertain. Germline V gene lookup returns CDR1 SQVTM and CDR2 ANQGSEA. This CDR3 is built from 12 residues. Trimming stripped 7 bases from V and 3 bases from J, with 11 bases between. The CDR3 sequence: CSDTDGTDTQYF. The CDR3 DNA is TGCAGCGATACGGACGGAACAGATACGCAGTATTTT.

V and J are TRBV5-4 and TRBJ1-2; perhaps TRBD1 as D (5 bases). V shed 1 base and J shed 3 bases, with 13 bases lying between them. In germline, CDR1 is SGHNT, CDR2 YYREEE (reference sequence). This CDR3 comprises 15 residues. The CDR3 region has the DNA TGTGCCAGCAGCTTGTGGGGCAGCGATTACTATGGCTACACCTTC. Translation: CASSLWGSDYYGYTF. Supplemented by reference TRBV5-4 and TRBJ1-2, the full variable domain reads ETGVTQSPTHLIKTRGQQVTLRCSSQSGHNTVSWYQQALGQGPQFIFQYYREEENGRGNFPPRFSGLQFPNYSSELNVNALELDDSALYLCASSLWGSDYYGYTFGSGTRLTVV.

This clone was found once. This chain uses TRBV5-6 with TRBJ2-1, with D maybe TRBD2 (6 bases). The CDR3 extends over 15 amino acids. The V end lost 4 bases, the J end lost 2 bases, and 13 bases lay between the germline ends. From germline, CDR1 is SGHDT and CDR2 YYEEEE. The CDR3 sequence: CASSATGGTYNEQFF. CDR3 sequence (DNA): TGTGCCAGCAGCGCCACCGGGGGTACCTACAATGAGCAGTTCTTC.

This clone appeared a few times. An end of the junction does not agree with germline; a read error may underlie this. The V and J genes are TRBV24-1 and TRBJ2-1; 8 positions agree with TRBD2. The CDR3 has 16 amino acids. Germline loops: CDR1 KGHDR, CDR2 SFDVKD. CDR3 protein: CATSDGRTSSHNEQFF. CDR3 sequence (DNA): TGTGCCACCAGTGATGGGCGGACTAGCTCCCACAATGAGCAGTTCTTC.

V usage is TRBV5-1 and J usage is TRBJ1-1, with a tentative D call TRBD1 (5 bases). The CDR3 contains 13 residues. V lost 7 bases, J lost 1 base, and 11 bases lay in between. Germline assignment: CDR1 SGHRS and CDR2 YFSETQ. The CDR3 coding sequence is TGCGCCAGCTCTCGGCAGGGGAACACTGAAGCTTTCTTT. This encodes CASSRQGNTEAFF.

V and J are TRBV11-2 and TRBJ2-3; D might be TRBD2 (5 bases). Deletions cut 5 bases from V and 5 bases from J, with 5 bases between. The CDR3 is made up of 11 amino acids. Germline CDR1 SGHAT, CDR2 FQNNGV. The CDR3 nucleotides read TGTGCCAGCAGCGGAGGAGATACGCAGTATTTT. This sequence encodes CASSGGDTQYF.

The chain joins TRBV30 to TRBJ2-7; the D is unclear. The germline V gene encodes CDR1 GTSNPN and CDR2 SVGIG (reference sequence). The germline V and J ends were trimmed by 5 bases and 3 bases, with 8 bases remaining between them. The CDR3 is 11 amino acids. The CDR3 nucleotides are TGTGCCTGGGGAACTCACTACGAGCAGTACTTC. This gives the protein CAWGTHYEQYF.

The gene calls are TRBV18 and TRBJ1-2, with no clear D. The CDR3 length is 14 residues. Germline values: CDR1 KGHSH, CDR2 LQKENI. The ends were cut back, 0 bases at V and 4 bases at J, with 9 bases in the middle. DNA of the CDR3: TGTGCCAGCTCACCACCGGCAGGCGGCTATGGCTACACCTTC. It translates to CASSPPAGGYGYTF.